This TCR beta chain comes out of a study of T-cell reconstitution after alpha-beta-depleted transplantation in children. Unique molecular identifiers were incorporated into the prepared TCRbeta library. Via MiXCR, TCRdb re-called the PCR reads, giving one row per CDR3 protein. Altogether approximately 500,000 distinct CDR3 sequences are present, about a quarter being singletons, with the ten largest covering less than 40%. Study-wide points: Among T cells one year after transplant, newly produced cells accounted for most counts and diversity. Diversity of TCRbeta at day 60 was high in some patients, arising from surviving recipient T cells and thymic progenitors. Two months or so post-transplant, alpha-beta T cells reportedly derived from several hundred expanded graft clones.

V shed 6 bases, J shed 2 bases, and the junction held 4 bases outside the gene matches. CDR1 MNHNS and CDR2 SASEGT come from the germline V gene. The length of the CDR3 is 15 residues. This clonotype was counted only a few times. No antigen is known for it. The chain employs TRBV6-1 and TRBJ2-3, with 11 bases identical to TRBD2. This specimen consisted of PBMCs, obtained before TCRalphabeta/CD19-depleted stem cell transplant. This receptor was taken from a boy less than two years old with Wiskott-Aldrich syndrome, due to receive a stem cell transplant. The CDR3 bases are TGTGCCAGCAGAGGGACTAGCGGTACCACAGATACGCAGTATTTT. It translates to CASRGTSGTTDTQYF.